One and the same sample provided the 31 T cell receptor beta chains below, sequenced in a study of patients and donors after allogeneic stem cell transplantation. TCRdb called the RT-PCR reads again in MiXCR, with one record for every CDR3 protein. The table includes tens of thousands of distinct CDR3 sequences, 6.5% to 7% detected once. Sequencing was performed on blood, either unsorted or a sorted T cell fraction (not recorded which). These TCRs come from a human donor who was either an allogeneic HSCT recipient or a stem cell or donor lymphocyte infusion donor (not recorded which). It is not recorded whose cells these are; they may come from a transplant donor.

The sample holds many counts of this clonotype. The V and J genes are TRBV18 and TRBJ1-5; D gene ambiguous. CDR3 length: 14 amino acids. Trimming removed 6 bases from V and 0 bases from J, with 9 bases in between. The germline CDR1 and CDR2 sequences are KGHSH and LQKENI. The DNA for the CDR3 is TGTGCCAGCTCCCGGGAACATAGCAATCAGCCCCAGCATTTT. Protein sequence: CASSREHSNQPQHF.

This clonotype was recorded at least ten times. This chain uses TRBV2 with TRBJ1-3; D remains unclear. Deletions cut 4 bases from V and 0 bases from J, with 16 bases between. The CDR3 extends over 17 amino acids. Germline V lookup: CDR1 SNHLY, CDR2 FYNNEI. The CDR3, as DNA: TGTGCCAGCAGTGCTCGGAGCGCAACTAGCTCTGGAAACACCATATATTTT. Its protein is CASSARSATSSGNTIYF.

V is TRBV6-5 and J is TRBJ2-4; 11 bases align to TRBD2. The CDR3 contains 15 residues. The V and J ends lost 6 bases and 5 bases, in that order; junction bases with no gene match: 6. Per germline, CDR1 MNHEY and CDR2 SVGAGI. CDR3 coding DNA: TGTGCCAGCAGAAGGACTAGCGGGCCCCAAAACATTCAGTACTTC. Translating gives CASRRTSGPQNIQYF.

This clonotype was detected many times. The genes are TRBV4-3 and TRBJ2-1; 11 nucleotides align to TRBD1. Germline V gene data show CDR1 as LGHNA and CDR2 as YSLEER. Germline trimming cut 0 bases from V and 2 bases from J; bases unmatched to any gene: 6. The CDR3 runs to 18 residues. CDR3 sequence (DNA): TGCGCCAGCAGCCAAGATGCCGTGGGACAGGGGGCCTACAATGAGCAGTTCTTC. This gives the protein CASSQDAVGQGAYNEQFF.

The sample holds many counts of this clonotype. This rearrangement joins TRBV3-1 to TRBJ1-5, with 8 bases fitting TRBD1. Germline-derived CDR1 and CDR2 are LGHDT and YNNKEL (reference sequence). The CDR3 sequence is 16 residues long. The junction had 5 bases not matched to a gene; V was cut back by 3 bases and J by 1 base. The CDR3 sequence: CASSHGQGGSNQPQHF. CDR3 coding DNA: TGTGCCAGCAGCCACGGACAGGGAGGCAGCAATCAGCCCCAGCATTTT.

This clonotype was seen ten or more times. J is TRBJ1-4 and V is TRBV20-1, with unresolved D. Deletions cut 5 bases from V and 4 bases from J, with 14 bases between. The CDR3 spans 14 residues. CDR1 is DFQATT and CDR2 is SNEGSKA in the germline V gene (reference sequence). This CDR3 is CSAYLSTLNEKLFF. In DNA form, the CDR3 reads TGCAGTGCTTACCTTTCAACCCTTAATGAAAAACTGTTTTTT.

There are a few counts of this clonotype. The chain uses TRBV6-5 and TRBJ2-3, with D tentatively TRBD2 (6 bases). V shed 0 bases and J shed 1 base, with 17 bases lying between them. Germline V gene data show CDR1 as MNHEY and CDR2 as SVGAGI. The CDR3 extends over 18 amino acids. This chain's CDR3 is CASSYSRAGGSGTDTQYF. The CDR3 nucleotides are TGTGCCAGCAGTTACTCGCGGGCTGGGGGGTCGGGCACAGATACGCAGTATTTT.

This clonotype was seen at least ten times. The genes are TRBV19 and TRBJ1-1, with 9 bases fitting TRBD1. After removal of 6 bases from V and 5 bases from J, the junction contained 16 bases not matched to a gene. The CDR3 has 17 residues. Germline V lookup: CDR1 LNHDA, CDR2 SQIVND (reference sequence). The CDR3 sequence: CASRAWTGDGLGTEAFF. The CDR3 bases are TGTGCCAGTAGGGCTTGGACAGGGGACGGGTTGGGAACTGAAGCTTTCTTT.

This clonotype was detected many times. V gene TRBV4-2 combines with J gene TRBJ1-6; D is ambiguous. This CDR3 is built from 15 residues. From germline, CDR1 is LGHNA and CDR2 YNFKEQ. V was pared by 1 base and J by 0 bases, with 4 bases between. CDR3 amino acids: CASSQGVSYNSPLHF. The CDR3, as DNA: TGTGCCAGCAGCCAAGGAGTCTCCTATAATTCACCCCTCCACTTT.

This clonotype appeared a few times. The CDR3 spells CASSVLAETTEQYF. The CDR3 region has the DNA TGTGCCAGCAGTGTACTAGCGGAAACCACCGAGCAGTACTTC. V gene TRBV6-2 or TRBV6-3 combines with J gene TRBJ2-7, with 8 bases lining up with TRBD2. V was clipped by 5 bases and J by 6 bases; unmatched bases: 9. The germline V gene has CDR1 MNHEY and CDR2 SVGEGT. The CDR3 covers 14 residues.

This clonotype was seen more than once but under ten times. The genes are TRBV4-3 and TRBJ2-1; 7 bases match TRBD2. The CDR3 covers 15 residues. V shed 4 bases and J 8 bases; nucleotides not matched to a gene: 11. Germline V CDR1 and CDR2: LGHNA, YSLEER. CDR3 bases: TGCGCCAGCAGCCTGACCGGGGGAGGGATCGATGAGCAGTTCTTC. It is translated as CASSLTGGGIDEQFF.

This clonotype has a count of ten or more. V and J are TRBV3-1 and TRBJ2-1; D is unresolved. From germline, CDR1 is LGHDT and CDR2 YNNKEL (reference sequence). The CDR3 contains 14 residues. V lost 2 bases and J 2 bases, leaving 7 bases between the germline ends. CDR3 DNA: TGTGCCAGCAGCCAACAGGAACCCTACAATGAGCAGTTCTTC. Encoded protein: CASSQQEPYNEQFF.

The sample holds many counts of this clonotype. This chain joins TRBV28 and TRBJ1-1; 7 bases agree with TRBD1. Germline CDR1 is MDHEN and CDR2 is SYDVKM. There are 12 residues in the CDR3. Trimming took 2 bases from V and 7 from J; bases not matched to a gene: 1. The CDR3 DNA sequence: TGTGCCAGCAGTTTAGACAGGGATGAAGCTTTCTTT. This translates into CASSLDRDEAFF.

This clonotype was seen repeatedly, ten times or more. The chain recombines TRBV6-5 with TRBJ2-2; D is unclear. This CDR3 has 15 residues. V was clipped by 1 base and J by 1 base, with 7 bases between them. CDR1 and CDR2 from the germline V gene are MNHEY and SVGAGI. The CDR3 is CASSYWAGNTGELFF. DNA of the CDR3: TGTGCCAGCAGTTACTGGGCAGGGAACACCGGGGAGCTGTTTTTT.

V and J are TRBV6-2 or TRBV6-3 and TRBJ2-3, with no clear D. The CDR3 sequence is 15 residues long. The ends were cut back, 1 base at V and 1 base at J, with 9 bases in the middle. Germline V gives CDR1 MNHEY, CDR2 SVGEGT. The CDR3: CASSYFRWGTDTQYF. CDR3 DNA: TGTGCCAGCAGTTACTTCAGGTGGGGCACAGATACGCAGTATTTT.

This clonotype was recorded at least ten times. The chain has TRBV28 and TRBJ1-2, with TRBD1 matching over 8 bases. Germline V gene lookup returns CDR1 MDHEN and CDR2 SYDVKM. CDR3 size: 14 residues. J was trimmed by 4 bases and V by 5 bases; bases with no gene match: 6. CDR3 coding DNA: TGTGCCAGCAGTAGGACAGGGTTTGGCTATGGCTACACCTTC. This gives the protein CASSRTGFGYGYTF.

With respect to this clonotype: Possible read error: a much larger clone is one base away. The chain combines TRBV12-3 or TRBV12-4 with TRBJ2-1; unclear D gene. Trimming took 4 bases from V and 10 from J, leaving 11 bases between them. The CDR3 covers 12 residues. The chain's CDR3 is CASSSALWEQFF. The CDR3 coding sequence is TGTGCCAGCAGTTCTGCCCTTTGGGAGCAGTTCTTC.

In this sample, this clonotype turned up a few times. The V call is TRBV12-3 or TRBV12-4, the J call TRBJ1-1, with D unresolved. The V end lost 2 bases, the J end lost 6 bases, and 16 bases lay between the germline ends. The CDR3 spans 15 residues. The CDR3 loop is CASSLQQGRRPEAFF. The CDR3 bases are TGTGCCAGCAGTTTACAACAAGGCCGCCGCCCTGAAGCTTTCTTT.

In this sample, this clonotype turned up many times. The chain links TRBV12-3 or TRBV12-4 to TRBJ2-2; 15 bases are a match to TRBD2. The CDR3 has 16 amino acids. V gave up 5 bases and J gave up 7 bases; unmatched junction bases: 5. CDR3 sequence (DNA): TGTGCCAGCAGTCCGCCGGGACTAGCGGGAGGCGGGGAGCTGTTTTTT. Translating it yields CASSPPGLAGGGELFF.

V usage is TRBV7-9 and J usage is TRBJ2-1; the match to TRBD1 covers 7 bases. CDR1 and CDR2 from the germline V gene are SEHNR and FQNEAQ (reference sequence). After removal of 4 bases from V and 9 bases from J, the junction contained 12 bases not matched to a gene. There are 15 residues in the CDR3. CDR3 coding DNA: TGTGCCAGCAGCTCCTTTAGACAGGGAAATAGTGAGCAGTTCTTC. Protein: CASSSFRQGNSEQFF.

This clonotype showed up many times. In nucleotides, the CDR3 is TGTGCCAGCAGCCTCAGGGAGGGGTACAATGAGCAGTTCTTC. Translating it yields CASSLREGYNEQFF. The rearrangement joins TRBV3-1 to TRBJ2-1; 7 bases map to TRBD2. The CDR3 consists of 14 residues. V gave up 4 bases and J gave up 4 bases; unmatched junction bases: 4. The germline gives CDR1 LGHDT, CDR2 YNNKEL (reference sequence).

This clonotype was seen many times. The DNA of the CDR3 is TGCAGTGCTAGAGTCCAGGGGGCGACGCAGTATTTT. It is translated as CSARVQGATQYF. This sequence joins TRBV20-1 and TRBJ2-3, with TRBD1 identical over 8 bases. The CDR3 runs 12 residues. Losses at the gene ends were 1 base for V and 9 bases for J; bases not matched to a gene: 3. Germline CDR1 reads DFQATT; CDR2 reads SNEGSKA (reference sequence).

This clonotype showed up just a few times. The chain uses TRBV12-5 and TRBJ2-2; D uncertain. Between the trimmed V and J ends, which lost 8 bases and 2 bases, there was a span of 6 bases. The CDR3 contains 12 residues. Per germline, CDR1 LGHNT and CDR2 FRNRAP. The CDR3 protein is CASHKNTGELFF. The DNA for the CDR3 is TGTGCTAGTCACAAAAACACCGGGGAGCTGTTTTTT.

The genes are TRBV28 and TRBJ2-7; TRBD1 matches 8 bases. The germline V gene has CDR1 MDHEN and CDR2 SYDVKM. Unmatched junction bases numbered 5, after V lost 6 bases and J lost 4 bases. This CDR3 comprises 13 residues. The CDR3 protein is CASRDRGRYEQYF. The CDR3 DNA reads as TGTGCCAGCAGAGACAGGGGAAGGTACGAGCAGTACTTC. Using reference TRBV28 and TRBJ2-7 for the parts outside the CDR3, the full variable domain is DVKVTQSSRYLVKRTGEKVFLECVQDMDHENMFWYRQDPGLGLRLIYFSYDVKMKEKGDIPEGYSVSREKKERFSLILESASTNQTSMYLCASRDRGRYEQYFGPGTRLTVT.

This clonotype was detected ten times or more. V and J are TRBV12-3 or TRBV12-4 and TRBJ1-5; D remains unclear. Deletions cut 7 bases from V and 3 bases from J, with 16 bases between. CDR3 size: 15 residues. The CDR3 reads CASTISRRFNQPQHF. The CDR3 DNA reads TGTGCCAGCACGATATCTCGCCGGTTCAATCAGCCCCAGCATTTT.

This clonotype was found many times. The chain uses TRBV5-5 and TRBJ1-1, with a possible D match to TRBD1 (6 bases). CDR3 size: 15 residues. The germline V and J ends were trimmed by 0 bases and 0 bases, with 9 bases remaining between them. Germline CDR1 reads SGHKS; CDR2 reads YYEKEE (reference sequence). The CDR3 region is CASSLVQGMNTEAFF. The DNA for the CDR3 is TGTGCCAGCAGCTTGGTACAGGGAATGAACACTGAAGCTTTCTTT. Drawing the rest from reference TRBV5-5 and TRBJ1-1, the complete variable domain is DAGVTQSPTHLIKTRGQQVTLRCSPISGHKSVSWYQQVLGQGPQFIFQYYEKEERGRGNFPDRFSARQFPNYSSELNVNALLLGDSALYLCASSLVQGMNTEAFFGQGTRLTVV.

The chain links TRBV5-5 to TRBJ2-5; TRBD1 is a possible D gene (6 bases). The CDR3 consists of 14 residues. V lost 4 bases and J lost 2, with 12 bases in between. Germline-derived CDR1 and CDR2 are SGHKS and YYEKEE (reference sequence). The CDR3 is CASSHRTVQETQYF. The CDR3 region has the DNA TGTGCCAGCAGCCACCGGACAGTTCAAGAGACCCAGTACTTC.

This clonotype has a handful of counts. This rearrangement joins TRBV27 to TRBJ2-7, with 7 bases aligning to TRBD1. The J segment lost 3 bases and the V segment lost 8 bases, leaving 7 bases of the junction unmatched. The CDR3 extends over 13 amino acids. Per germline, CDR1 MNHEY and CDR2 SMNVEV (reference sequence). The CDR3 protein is CASHRTGRYEQYF. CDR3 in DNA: TGTGCCAGCCACAGGACAGGCCGCTACGAGCAGTACTTC.

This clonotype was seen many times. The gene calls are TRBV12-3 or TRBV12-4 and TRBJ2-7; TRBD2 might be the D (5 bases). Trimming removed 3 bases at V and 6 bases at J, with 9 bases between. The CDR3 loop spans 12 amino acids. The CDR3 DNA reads TGTGCCAGCAGTTTTTCAGCGGCCGAGCAGTACTTC. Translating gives CASSFSAAEQYF.

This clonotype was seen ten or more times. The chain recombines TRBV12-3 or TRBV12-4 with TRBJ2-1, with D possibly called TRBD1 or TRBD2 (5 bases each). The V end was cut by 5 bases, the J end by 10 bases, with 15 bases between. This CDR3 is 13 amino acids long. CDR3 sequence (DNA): TGTGCCAGCAGTCGGGGCGCACAGCCCGAGCAGTTCTTC. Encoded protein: CASSRGAQPEQFF.

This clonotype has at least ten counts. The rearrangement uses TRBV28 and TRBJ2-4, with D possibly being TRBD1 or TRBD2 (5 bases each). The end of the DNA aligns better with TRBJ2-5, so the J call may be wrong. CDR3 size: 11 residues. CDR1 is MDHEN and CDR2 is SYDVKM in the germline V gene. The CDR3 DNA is TGTGCCAGCAGTTTAGGGGGGACCCAGTACTTC. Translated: CASSLGGTQYF.